These 20 T cell receptor beta chains share one sample of origin, sequenced in a study of T-cell reconstitution after alpha-beta-depleted transplantation in children. A library of TCRbeta sequences, prepared with unique molecular identifiers, was generated. MiXCR was run by TCRdb on the PCR reads, yielding one entry per CDR3 protein. Counted here are 25,000 or so distinct CDR3 sequences, 18% occurring once; the ten biggest clones make up about a third. Here the sequenced sample was PBMCs, mostly from graft donor cells, taken 60 days after TCRalphabeta/CD19-depleted stem cell transplant. These receptors came from a male patient aged 2 to 10 who had a stem cell transplant for acute lymphoblastic leukemia, so the T cells may come from the graft donor.

The rearrangement joins TRBV7-2 to TRBJ2-5; 12 bases are shared with TRBD2. The CDR3 runs 15 residues. J lost 5 bases, V lost 6 bases, and 7 bases had no gene match. Germline loops: CDR1 SGHTA, CDR2 FQGNSA. CDR3 sequence: CASRPGLAGWETQYF. CDR3 DNA sequence: TGTGCCAGCAGGCCCGGACTAGCGGGATGGGAGACCCAGTACTTC.

This CDR3 is CASSNRRGRDSYEQYF. The CDR3 region has the DNA TGTGCCAGCAGTAATAGAAGGGGGCGGGACTCCTACGAGCAGTACTTC. This chain links TRBV28 with TRBJ2-7; TRBD1 might be the D (7 bases). V lost 5 bases to trimming and J lost 0 bases, with 17 bases between them. Per germline, CDR1 MDHEN and CDR2 SYDVKM. This CDR3 is 16 amino acids long.

The chain carries TRBV28 and TRBJ1-4; a weak D match, TRBD1 (6 bases). CDR3 length: 16 amino acids. The germline gives CDR1 MDHEN, CDR2 SYDVKM. V was clipped by 0 bases and J by 3 bases, with 11 bases between them. The DNA for the CDR3 is TGTGCCAGCAGTTTATGGGGGGGCCCAGCTAATGAAAAACTGTTTTTT. Protein: CASSLWGGPANEKLFF.

This clonotype occurred a few times. The chain links TRBV28 to TRBJ2-7; TRBD1 is a possible D gene (7 bases). The CDR3 consists of 14 residues. V was clipped by 10 bases and J by 1 base, with 17 bases between them. CDR1 and CDR2 (germline): MDHEN, SYDVKM. The CDR3: CAIRVAGGSYEQYF. The DNA for the CDR3 is TGTGCCATTAGGGTGGCAGGGGGGTCCTACGAGCAGTACTTC.

This clonotype was recorded many times. The chain uses TRBV4-3 and TRBJ2-5; 8 bases are a match to TRBD2. V lost 5 bases, J lost 5 bases, and 7 bases stayed unmatched. Germline loops: CDR1 LGHNA, CDR2 YSLEER. The CDR3 consists of 14 residues. The DNA for the CDR3 is TGCGCCAGCAGCTCCGGACTAGCCCAGGAGACCCAGTACTTC. Translation gives CASSSGLAQETQYF.

This clonotype was detected only a few times. This chain connects TRBV7-2 to TRBJ1-6; D perhaps matches TRBD1 (6 bases). CDR1 and CDR2 from the germline V gene are SGHTA and FQGNSA. Trimming took off 3 bases at V and 10 bases at J, with 19 bases between the two ends. CDR3 length: 16 amino acids. The CDR3 sequence: CASSFAGTTMLSPLHF. The CDR3 DNA reads TGTGCCAGCAGCTTCGCCGGGACAACAATGCTCTCACCCCTCCACTTT. Full variable domain (rest looked up from reference TRBV7-2 and TRBJ1-6): GAGVSQSPSNKVTEKGKDVELRCDPISGHTALYWYRQSLGQGLEFLIYFQGNSAPDKSGLPSDRFSAERTGGSVSTLTIQRTQQEDSAVYLCASSFAGTTMLSPLHFGNGTRLTVT.

This clonotype was counted between two and nine times. The chain uses TRBV11-2 and TRBJ2-1; 13 bases agree with TRBD2. This CDR3 comprises 18 residues. Germline loops: CDR1 SGHAT, CDR2 FQNNGV. J was trimmed by 5 bases and V by 1 base; bases with no gene match: 8. The CDR3 here is CASSLGSLAGGMHNEQFF. CDR3 coding DNA: TGTGCCAGCAGCTTAGGGTCACTAGCGGGAGGGATGCACAATGAGCAGTTCTTC.

In this sample, this clonotype turned up a few times. This chain connects TRBV20-1 to TRBJ2-1; the match to TRBD2 covers 11 bases. Per the germline V gene, CDR1 is DFQATT and CDR2 is SNEGSKA (reference sequence). This CDR3 region has 11 residues. With V trimmed by 6 bases and J by 15 bases, 7 bases remained unmatched. The CDR3, as DNA: TGCAGTGCCTTAGCGGGAGGGCCGACGTTCTTC. Amino acid sequence: CSALAGGPTFF.

The chain couples TRBV20-1 to TRBJ1-1, with D unclear. Trimming took 3 bases from V and 1 from J, leaving 15 bases between them. The CDR3 contains 15 residues. The germline V gene encodes CDR1 DFQATT and CDR2 SNEGSKA (reference sequence). CDR3 nucleotide sequence: TGCAGTGCTAGGTTCGGCCGTGTTTGGAACACTGAAGCTTTCTTT. This translates into CSARFGRVWNTEAFF.

This clonotype has more than one count but fewer than ten. The genes are TRBV5-5 and TRBJ2-7; no definite D call. V lost 7 bases, J lost 2 bases, and 13 bases lay in between. Germline CDR1 is SGHKS and CDR2 is YYEKEE (reference sequence). The CDR3 totals 13 residues. The CDR3 DNA follows: TGTGCCAGCTACGCCGGGTTACCCTACGAGCAGTACTTC. Translated, it gives CASYAGLPYEQYF.

This clonotype has ten or more counts. The V call is TRBV7-2, the J call TRBJ2-7; 14 bases line up with TRBD2. V gave up 5 bases and J gave up 1 base; unmatched junction bases: 4. Germline CDR1 reads SGHTA; CDR2 reads FQGNSA. There are 16 residues in the CDR3. CDR3 nucleotides: TGTGCCAGCAGCCCCCGACTAGCGGGGGGGTCCTACGAGCAGTACTTC. Amino acid sequence: CASSPRLAGGSYEQYF.

Many counts were recorded for this clonotype. The J gene is TRBJ2-7, the V gene TRBV29-1, with a possible D match to TRBD1 (7 bases). The germline gives CDR1 SQVTM, CDR2 ANQGSEA. There are 13 residues in the CDR3. V was clipped by 4 bases and J by 2 bases, with 12 bases between them. The CDR3 DNA follows: TGCAGCGTTGGACAGGGACTCCCCTACGAGCAGTACTTC. It translates to CSVGQGLPYEQYF.

The chain couples TRBV5-1 to TRBJ2-7; maybe TRBD1 (6 bases). Germline CDR1 reads SGHRS; CDR2 reads YFSETQ. The length of the CDR3 is 16 residues. The V end was cut by 2 bases, the J end by 1 base, with 16 bases between. CDR3 sequence reads: CASSLNAGTRSYEQYF. CDR3 bases: TGCGCCAGCAGCTTAAATGCCGGGACACGGTCCTACGAGCAGTACTTC.

Note on this clonotype: Germline and junction disagree at one end, which may indicate a read error. J is TRBJ2-3 and V is TRBV24-1, with D tentatively TRBD1 (6 bases). Germline loops: CDR1 KGHDR, CDR2 SFDVKD. The CDR3 extends over 13 amino acids. CDR3 loop: CATSDVGQSDTHF. The CDR3 nucleotides read TGTGCCACCAGTGACGTCGGACAGTCGGATACGCATTTT.

The CDR3 protein is CASSLDRGGETQYF. In DNA form, the CDR3 reads TGTGCCAGCAGCTTAGACAGGGGGGGAGAGACCCAGTACTTC. The gene calls are TRBV7-2 and TRBJ2-5; possibly TRBD1 for D (8 bases). The CDR3 runs to 14 residues. The germline CDR1 and CDR2 sequences are SGHTA and FQGNSA. V was trimmed by 1 base and J by 4 bases, leaving 10 bases between them.

This sequence joins TRBV28 and TRBJ2-1; 9 nucleotides align to TRBD2. Germline loops: CDR1 MDHEN, CDR2 SYDVKM. The J segment lost 5 bases and the V segment lost 6 bases, leaving 8 bases of the junction unmatched. This CDR3 comprises 15 residues. CDR3 nucleotide sequence: TGTGCCAGCAGCCAAGCGGGAGGAGTTAACAATGAGCAGTTCTTC. Its translation: CASSQAGGVNNEQFF.

This clonotype occurred a few times. The chain links TRBV20-1 to TRBJ2-5; D is uncertain. Germline CDR1 and CDR2: DFQATT and SNEGSKA (reference sequence). The V end was cut by 0 bases, the J end by 1 base, with 6 bases between. The CDR3 covers 13 residues. The chain's CDR3 is CSARDRFQETQYF. The DNA for the CDR3 is TGCAGTGCTAGAGATCGGTTCCAAGAGACCCAGTACTTC.

This clonotype occurred a few times. The chain couples TRBV25-1 to TRBJ1-2; D is unresolved. This CDR3 comprises 12 residues. V was trimmed by 4 bases and J by 8 bases, leaving 11 bases between them. Germline loops: CDR1 MGHDK, CDR2 SYGVNS. Written as DNA, the CDR3 is TGTGCCAGCAGTGCGGTGCCCCTGGGCTACACCTTC. It translates to CASSAVPLGYTF.

The chain links TRBV29-1 to TRBJ1-1, with 9 bases fitting TRBD1. In germline, CDR1 is SQVTM, CDR2 ANQGSEA. J lost 4 bases, V lost 4 bases, and 4 bases had no gene match. The CDR3 totals 13 residues. As DNA, the CDR3 is TGCAGCGTTGGACCGGGACAGGGCACTGAAGCTTTCTTT. This encodes CSVGPGQGTEAFF.

This clonotype has at least ten counts. The chain recombines TRBV7-9 with TRBJ1-2, with D possibly TRBD1 on 5 matching bases. This CDR3 spans 14 amino acids. V shed 1 base and J shed 7 bases, with 13 bases lying between them. The V gene's germline CDR1 is SEHNR and CDR2 FQNEAQ (reference sequence). CDR3 sequence: CASSLEVPGGGYTF. CDR3 sequence (DNA): TGTGCCAGCAGCTTAGAGGTCCCCGGGGGTGGCTACACCTTC. The whole variable domain, filled in from reference TRBV7-9 and TRBJ1-2, reads DTGVSQNPRHKITKRGQNVTFRCDPISEHNRLYWYRQTLGQGPEFLTYFQNEAQLEKSRLLSDRFSAERPKGSFSTLEIQRTEQGDSAMYLCASSLEVPGGGYTFGSGTRLTVV.